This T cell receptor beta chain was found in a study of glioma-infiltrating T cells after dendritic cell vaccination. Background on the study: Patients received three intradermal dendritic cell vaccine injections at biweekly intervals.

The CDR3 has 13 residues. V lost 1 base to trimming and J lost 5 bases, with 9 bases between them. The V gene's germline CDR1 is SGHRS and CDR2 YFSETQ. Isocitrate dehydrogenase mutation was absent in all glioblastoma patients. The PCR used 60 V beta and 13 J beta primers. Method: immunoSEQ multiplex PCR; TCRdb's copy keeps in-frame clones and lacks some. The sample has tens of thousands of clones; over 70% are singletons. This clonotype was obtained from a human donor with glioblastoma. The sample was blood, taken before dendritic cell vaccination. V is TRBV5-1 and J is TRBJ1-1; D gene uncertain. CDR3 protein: CASSLTVITEAFF. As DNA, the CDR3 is TGCGCCAGCAGCTTGACAGTGATAACTGAAGCTTTCTTT. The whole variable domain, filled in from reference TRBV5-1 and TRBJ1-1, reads KAGVTQTPRYLIKTRGQQVTLSCSPISGHRSVSWYQQTPGQGLQFLFEYFSETQRNKGNFPGRFSGRQFSNSRSEMNVSTLELGDSALYLCASSLTVITEAFFGQGTRLTVV.